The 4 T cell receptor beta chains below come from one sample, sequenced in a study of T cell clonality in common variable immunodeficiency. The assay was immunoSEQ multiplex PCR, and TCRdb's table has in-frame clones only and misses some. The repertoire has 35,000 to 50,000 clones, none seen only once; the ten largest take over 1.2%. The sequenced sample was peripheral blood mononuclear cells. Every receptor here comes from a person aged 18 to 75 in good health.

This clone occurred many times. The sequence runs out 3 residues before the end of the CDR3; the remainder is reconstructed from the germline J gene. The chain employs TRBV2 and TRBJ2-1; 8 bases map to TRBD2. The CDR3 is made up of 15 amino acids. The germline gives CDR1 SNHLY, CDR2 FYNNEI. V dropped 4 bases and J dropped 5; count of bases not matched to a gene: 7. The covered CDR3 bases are TGTGCCAGCAGTGGACCTAGCGGGTCGAACAATGAG. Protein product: CASSGPSGSNNE. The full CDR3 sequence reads CASSGPSGSNNEQFF.

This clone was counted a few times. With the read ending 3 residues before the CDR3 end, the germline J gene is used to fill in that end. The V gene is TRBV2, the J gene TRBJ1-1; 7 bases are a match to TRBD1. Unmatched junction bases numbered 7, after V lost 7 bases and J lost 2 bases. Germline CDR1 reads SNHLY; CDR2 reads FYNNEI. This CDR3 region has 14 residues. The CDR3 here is CASTRGQKNTEAFF. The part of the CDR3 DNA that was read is TGTGCCAGCACAAGGGGACAGAAAAACACTGAA. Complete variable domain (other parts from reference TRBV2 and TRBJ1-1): EPEVTQTPSHQVTQMGQEVILRCVPISNHLYFYWYRQILGQKVEFLVSFYNNEISEKSEIFDDQFSVERPDGSNFTLKIRSTKLEDSAMYFCASTRGQKNTEAFFGQGTRLTVV.

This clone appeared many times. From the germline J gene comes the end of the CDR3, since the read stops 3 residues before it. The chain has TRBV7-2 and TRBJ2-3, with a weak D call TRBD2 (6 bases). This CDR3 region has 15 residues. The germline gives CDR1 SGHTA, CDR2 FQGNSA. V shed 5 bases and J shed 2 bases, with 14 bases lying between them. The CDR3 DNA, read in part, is TGTGCCAGCAGCCCGGCGGGGCAGACCACAGATACG. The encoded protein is CASSPAGQTTDT. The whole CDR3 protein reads CASSPAGQTTDTQYF.

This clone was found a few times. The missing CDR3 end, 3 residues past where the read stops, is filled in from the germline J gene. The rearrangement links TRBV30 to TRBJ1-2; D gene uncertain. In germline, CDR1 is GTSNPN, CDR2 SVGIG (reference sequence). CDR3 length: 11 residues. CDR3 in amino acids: CAWSVGFDYTF. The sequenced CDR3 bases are TGTGCCTGGAGTGTTGGCTTCGAC.